This TCR beta chain appears in the sequencing data of a study of molecular identifiers for immune sequencing clone quantification. Overall study results and limits: Identical barcode-sharing TCR molecules could lead to underestimated sizes for highly expanded clones.

TCRdb analysed the PCR reads with MiXCR anew, one entry per CDR3 protein. The sample includes around 470,000 distinct CDR3 sequences, about 26% of them seen just once. This clonotype was observed many times. Its antigen is currently unknown. The origin of this receptor is a human donor in good health. Some libraries in this study had Jurkat cell RNA spiked in. What was sequenced was naive CD8+ T cells from blood, with Jurkat cell RNA spiked in. As to subset: FACS-sorted CD8+CD4-CCR7+CD45RA+ naive T cells.

CDR3: CSARKPEEGEQYF. CDR3 in DNA: TGCAGTGCTAGAAAGCCTGAGGAGGGCGAGCAGTACTTC. The gene calls are TRBV20-1 and TRBJ2-7; D is possibly TRBD2 (6 bases). V dropped 2 bases and J dropped 6 bases, with 14 bases sitting between them. The germline CDR1 and CDR2 sequences are DFQATT and SNEGSKA (reference sequence). The CDR3 covers 13 residues.